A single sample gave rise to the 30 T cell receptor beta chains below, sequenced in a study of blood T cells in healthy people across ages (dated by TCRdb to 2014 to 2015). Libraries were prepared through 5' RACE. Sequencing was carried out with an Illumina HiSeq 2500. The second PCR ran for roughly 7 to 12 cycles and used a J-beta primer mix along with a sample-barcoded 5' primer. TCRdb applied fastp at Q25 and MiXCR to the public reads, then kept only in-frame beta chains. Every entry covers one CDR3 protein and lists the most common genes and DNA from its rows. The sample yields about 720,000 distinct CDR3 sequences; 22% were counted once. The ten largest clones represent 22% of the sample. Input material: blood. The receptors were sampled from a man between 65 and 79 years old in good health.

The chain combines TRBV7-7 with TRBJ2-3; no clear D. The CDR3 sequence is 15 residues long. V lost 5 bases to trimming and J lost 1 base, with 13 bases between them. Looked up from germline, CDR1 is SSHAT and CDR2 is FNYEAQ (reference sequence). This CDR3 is CASSPLPVGTDTQYF. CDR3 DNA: TGTGCCAGCAGCCCACTACCCGTCGGCACAGATACGCAGTATTTT.

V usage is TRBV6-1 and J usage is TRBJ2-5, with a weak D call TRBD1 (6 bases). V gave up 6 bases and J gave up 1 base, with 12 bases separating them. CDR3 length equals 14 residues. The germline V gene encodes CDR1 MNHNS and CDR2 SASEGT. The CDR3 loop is CASRTLDSQETQYF. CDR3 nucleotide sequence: TGTGCCAGCAGAACCTTGGACAGCCAAGAGACCCAGTACTTC.

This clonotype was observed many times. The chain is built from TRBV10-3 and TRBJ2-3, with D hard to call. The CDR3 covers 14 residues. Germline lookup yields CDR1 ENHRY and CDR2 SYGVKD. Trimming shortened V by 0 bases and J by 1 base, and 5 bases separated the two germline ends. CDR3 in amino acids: CAISESSGTDTQYF. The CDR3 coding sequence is TGTGCCATCAGTGAGTCGTCAGGCACAGATACGCAGTATTTT.

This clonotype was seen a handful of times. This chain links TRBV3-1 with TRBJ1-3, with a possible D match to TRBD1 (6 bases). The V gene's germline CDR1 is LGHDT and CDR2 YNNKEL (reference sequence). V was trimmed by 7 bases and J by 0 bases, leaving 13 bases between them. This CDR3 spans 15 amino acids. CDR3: CASNRQANSGNTIYF. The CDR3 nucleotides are TGTGCCAGCAATCGACAGGCGAACTCTGGAAACACCATATATTTT. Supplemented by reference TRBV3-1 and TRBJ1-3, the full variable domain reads DTAVSQTPKYLVTQMGNDKSIKCEQNLGHDTMYWYKQDSKKFLKIMFSYNNKELIINETVPNRFSPKSPDKAHLNLHINSLELGDSAVYFCASNRQANSGNTIYFGEGSWLTVV.

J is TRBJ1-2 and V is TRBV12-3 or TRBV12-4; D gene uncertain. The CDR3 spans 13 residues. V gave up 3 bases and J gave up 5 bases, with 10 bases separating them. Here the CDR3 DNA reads TGTGCCAGCAGTTTGAGGCAGAAATATGGCTACACCTTC. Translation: CASSLRQKYGYTF.

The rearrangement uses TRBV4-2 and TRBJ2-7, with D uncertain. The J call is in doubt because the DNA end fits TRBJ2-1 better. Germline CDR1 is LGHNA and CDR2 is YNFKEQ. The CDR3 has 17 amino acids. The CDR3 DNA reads TGTGCCAGCAGCCAAGAATCATCGGTCTCGGTTAACAATGAGCAGTTCTTC. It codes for CASSQESSVSVNNEQFF.

Written as DNA, the CDR3 is TGCAGTGTAGAGGAAAACATTCAGTACTTC. It specifies CSVEENIQYF. V and J are TRBV20-1 and TRBJ2-4; no reliable D call. V gave up 7 bases and J gave up 5 bases, with 6 bases separating them. The CDR3 loop spans 10 amino acids. The germline gives CDR1 DFQATT, CDR2 SNEGSKA (reference sequence).

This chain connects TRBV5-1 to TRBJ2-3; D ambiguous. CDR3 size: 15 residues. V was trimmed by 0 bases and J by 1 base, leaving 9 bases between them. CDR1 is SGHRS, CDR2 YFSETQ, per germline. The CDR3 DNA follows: TGCGCCAGCAGCTTGGGTGAGGAACGCACAGATACGCAGTATTTT. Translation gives CASSLGEERTDTQYF.

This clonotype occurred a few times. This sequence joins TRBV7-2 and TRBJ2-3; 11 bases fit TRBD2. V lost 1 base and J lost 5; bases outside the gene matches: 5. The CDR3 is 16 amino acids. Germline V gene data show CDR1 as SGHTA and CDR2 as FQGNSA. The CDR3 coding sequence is TGTGCCAGCAGCTTAGAGGTAGCGGGAGGGGGAGATACGCAGTATTTT. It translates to CASSLEVAGGGDTQYF.

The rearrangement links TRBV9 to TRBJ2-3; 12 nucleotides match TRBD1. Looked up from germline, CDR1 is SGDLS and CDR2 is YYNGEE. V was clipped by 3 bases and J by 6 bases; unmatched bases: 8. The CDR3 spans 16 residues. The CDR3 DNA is TGTGCCAGCAGCGGCGGGACAGGGGGCTTCACGGATACGCAGTATTTT. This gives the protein CASSGGTGGFTDTQYF.

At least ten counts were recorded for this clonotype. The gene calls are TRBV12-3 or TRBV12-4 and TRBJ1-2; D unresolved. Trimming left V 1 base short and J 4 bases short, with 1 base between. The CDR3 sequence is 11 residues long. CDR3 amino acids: CASSLGYGYTF. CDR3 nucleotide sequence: TGTGCCAGCAGTTTAGGCTATGGCTACACCTTC.

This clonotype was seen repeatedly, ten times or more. CDR3: CSVDWNTEAFF. CDR3 bases: TGCAGCGTTGATTGGAACACTGAAGCTTTCTTT. The V call is TRBV29-1, the J call TRBJ1-1, with no clear D. V lost 3 bases and J lost 1, with 3 bases in between. This CDR3 comprises 11 residues. Germline loops: CDR1 SQVTM, CDR2 ANQGSEA.

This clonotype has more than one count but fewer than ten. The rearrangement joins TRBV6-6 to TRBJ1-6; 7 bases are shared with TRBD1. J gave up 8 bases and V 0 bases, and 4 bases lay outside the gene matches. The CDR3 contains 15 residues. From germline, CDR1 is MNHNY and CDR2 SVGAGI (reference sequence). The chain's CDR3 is CASSYSTGHDSPLHF. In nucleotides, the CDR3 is TGTGCCAGCAGTTACTCGACAGGGCACGATTCACCCCTCCACTTT.

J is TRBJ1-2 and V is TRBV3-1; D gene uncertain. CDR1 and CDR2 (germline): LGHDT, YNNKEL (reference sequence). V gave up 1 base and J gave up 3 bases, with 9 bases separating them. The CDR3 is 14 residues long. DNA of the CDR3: TGTGCCAGCAGCCAAGTCGCCACGGACTATGGCTACACCTTC. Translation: CASSQVATDYGYTF.

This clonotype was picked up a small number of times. The CDR3 loop reads CASRPSGGHTLKQFF. DNA for the CDR3: TGTGCCAGCAGACCTAGCGGGGGCCACACTCTTAAGCAGTTCTTC. This chain links TRBV12-3 or TRBV12-4 with TRBJ2-5, with 10 positions matching TRBD2. Near its end, the DNA agrees better with TRBJ2-1, so the J call may be wrong. The CDR3 covers 15 residues.

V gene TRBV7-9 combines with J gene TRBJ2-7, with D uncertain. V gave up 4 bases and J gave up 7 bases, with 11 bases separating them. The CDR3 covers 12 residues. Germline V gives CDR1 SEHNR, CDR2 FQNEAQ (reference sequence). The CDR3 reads CASSSPMTEQYF. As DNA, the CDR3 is TGTGCCAGCAGCTCCCCTATGACAGAGCAGTACTTC.

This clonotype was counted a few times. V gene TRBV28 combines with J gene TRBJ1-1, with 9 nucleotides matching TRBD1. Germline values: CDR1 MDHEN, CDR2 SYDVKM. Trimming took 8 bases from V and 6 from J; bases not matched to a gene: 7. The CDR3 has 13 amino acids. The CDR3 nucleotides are TGTGCCAGCCGAAGTGGACAGGGGTCTGAAGCTTTCTTT. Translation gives CASRSGQGSEAFF.

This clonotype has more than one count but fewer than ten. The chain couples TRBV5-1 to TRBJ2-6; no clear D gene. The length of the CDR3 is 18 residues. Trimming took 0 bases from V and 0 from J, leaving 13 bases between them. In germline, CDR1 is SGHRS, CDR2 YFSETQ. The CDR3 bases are TGCGCCAGCAGCTTGGCCTCGTATATAAGCTCTGGGGCCAACGTCCTGACTTTC. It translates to CASSLASYISSGANVLTF.

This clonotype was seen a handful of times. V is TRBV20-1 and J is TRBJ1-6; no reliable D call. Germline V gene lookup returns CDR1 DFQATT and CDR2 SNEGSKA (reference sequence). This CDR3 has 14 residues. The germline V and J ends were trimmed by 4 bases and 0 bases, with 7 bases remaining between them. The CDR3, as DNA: TGCAGTGCTATGATTAGCTCCTATAATTCACCCCTCCACTTT. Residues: CSAMISSYNSPLHF.

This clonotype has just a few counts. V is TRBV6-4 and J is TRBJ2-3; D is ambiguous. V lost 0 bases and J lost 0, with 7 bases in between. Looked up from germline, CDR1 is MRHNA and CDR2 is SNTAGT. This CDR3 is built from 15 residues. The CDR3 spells CASSDSVESTDTQYF. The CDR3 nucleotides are TGTGCCAGCAGTGACTCGGTCGAGAGCACAGATACGCAGTATTTT.

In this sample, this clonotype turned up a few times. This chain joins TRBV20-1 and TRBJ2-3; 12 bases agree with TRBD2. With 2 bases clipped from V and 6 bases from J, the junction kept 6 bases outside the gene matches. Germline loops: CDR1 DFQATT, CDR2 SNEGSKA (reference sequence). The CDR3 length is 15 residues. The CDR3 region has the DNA TGCAGTGCTAGAAGGACTAGCGGGGTCAGGGATACGCAGTATTTT. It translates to CSARRTSGVRDTQYF.

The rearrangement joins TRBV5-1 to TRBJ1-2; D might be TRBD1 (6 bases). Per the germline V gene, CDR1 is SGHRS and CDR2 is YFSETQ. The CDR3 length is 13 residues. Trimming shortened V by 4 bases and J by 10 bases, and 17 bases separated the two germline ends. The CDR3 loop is CASSPRQDIAYTF. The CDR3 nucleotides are TGCGCCAGCAGCCCACGACAGGATATAGCCTACACCTTC.

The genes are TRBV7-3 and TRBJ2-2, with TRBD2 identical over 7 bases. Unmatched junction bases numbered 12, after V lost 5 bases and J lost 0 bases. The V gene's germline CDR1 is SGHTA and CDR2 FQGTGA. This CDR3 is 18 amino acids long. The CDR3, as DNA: TGTGCCAGCAGCCCGACCGGGGGAGGACTAGCGAACACCGGGGAGCTGTTTTTT. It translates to CASSPTGGGLANTGELFF.

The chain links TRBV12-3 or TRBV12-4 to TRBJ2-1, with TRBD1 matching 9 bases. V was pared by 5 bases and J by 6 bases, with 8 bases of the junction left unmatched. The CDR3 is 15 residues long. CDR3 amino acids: CASSTYRGLGNEQFF. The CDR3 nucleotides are TGTGCCAGCAGTACCTACAGGGGGCTAGGCAATGAGCAGTTCTTC.

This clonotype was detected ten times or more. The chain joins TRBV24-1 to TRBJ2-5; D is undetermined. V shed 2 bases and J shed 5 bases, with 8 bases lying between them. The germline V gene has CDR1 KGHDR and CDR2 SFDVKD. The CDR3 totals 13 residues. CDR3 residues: CATSDYSKETQYF. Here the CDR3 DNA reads TGTGCCACCAGTGATTACAGCAAGGAGACCCAGTACTTC.

CDR3 protein: CASSLSPPGYNEQFF. CDR3 in DNA: TGTGCCAGCAGCTTAAGCCCCCCGGGGTACAATGAGCAGTTCTTC. The chain is built from TRBV7-9 and TRBJ2-1, with D perhaps TRBD2 (5 bases). The germline CDR1 and CDR2 sequences are SEHNR and FQNEAQ (reference sequence). The CDR3 is made up of 15 amino acids. V dropped 2 bases and J dropped 4 bases, with 12 bases sitting between them.

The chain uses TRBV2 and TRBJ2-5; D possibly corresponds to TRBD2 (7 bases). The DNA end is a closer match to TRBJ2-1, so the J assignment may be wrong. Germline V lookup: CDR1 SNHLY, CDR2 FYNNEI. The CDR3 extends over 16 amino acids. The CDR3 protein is CASSEKGGPGGSEQFF. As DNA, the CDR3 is TGTGCCAGCAGTGAAAAGGGGGGGCCTGGGGGATCTGAGCAGTTCTTC.

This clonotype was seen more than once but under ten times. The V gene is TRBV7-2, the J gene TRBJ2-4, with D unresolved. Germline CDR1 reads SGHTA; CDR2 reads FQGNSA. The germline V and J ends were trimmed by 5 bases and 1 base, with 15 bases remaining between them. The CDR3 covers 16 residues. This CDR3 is CASSPEHGRAKNIQYF. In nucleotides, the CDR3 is TGTGCCAGCAGCCCAGAGCATGGTAGGGCCAAAAACATTCAGTACTTC.

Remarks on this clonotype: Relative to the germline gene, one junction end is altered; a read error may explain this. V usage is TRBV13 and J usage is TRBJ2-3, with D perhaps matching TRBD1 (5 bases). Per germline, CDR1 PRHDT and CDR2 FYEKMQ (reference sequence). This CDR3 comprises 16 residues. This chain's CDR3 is CASSLGLGGNTGTQYF. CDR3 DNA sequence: TGTGCCAGCAGCTTAGGATTGGGCGGAAACACAGGTACGCAGTATTTT. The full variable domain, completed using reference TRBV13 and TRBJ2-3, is AAGVIQSPRHLIKEKRETATLKCYPIPRHDTVYWYQQGPGQDPQFLISFYEKMQSDKGSIPDRFSAQQFSDYHSELNMSSLELGDSALYFCASSLGLGGNTGTQYFGPGTRLTVL.

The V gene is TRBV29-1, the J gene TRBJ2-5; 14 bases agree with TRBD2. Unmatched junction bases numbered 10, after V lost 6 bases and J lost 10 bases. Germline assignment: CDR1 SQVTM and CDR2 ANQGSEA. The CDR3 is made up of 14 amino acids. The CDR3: CSVTGLAGGFIQYF. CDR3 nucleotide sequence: TGCAGCGTAACCGGACTAGCGGGAGGCTTTATCCAGTACTTC.